This TCR beta chain derives from a study of T-cell memory formation after mild COVID-19. Overall study: In these data, TCR clusters were largely donor specific.

Using constant-segment primers, 5'RACE produced TCR alpha and TCR beta cDNA libraries carrying sample barcodes and UMIs. Via MiXCR, TCRdb re-called the 5' RACE reads, giving one row per CDR3 protein. The sample consists of about 320,000 distinct CDR3 sequences, 13% to 15% of them appearing once. This receptor was obtained from a man younger than 30 who had mild COVID-19 (a few samples of this study predate the infection). Cell type and time point are not known. Sequencing was done on a sample of PBMCs or a T cell subset sorted from them (not recorded which).

CDR3: CAISVGQGAKNIQYF. The DNA for the CDR3 is TGTGCCATCAGTGTTGGACAGGGGGCCAAAAACATTCAGTACTTC. The chain carries TRBV10-3 and TRBJ2-4; 9 positions match TRBD1. CDR1 is ENHRY, CDR2 SYGVKD, per germline. J was trimmed by 1 base and V by 4 bases; bases with no gene match: 2. The CDR3 has 15 amino acids.